This T cell receptor (beta chain) stems from a study of cytomegalovirus exposure and HLA in healthy donors. About the research overall: Among roughly 180 million T cells, an earlier analysis found roughly 120 million unique TCR beta sequences.

The PCR made use of 60 Vbeta and 13 Jbeta primers. Data came from immunoSEQ multiplex PCR; TCRdb stores just in-frame clones and leaves some out. The profile shows about 170,000 clones, more than 80% of them singletons. Concerning this clone itself: Its antigen is not identified.

Trimming removed 5 bases from V and 2 bases from J, with 12 bases in between. This CDR3 has 14 amino acids. Germline assignment: CDR1 MNHNY and CDR2 SVGAGI (reference sequence). Study-wide findings and caveats: TCR beta chains numbering more than 150 were designated cytomegalovirus-associated.

Input material: PBMCs. The chain recombines TRBV6-6 with TRBJ1-1; D is unresolved. The receptor comes from a woman aged 18-29 years in good health and CMV-seronegative. In DNA, the CDR3 is TGTGCCAGCAGTCAAAACCGGGGAAACACTGAAGCTTTCTTT. Protein product: CASSQNRGNTEAFF.